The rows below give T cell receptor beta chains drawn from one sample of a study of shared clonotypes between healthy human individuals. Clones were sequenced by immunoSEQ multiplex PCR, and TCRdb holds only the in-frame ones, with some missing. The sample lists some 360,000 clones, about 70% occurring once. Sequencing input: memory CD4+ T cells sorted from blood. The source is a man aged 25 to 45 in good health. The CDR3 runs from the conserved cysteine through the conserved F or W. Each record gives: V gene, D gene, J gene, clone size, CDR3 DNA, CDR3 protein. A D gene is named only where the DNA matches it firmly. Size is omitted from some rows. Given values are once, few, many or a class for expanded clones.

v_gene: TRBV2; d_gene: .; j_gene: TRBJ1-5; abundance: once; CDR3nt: TGTGCCAGCAGAATCAGGGGTCAGCCCCAGCATTTT; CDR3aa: CASRIRGQPQHF
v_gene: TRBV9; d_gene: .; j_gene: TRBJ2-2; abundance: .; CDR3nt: TGTGCCAGCAGCGTAATGCCGGAGGCCCACGGGGAGCTGTTTTTT; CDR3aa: CASSVMPEAHGELFF
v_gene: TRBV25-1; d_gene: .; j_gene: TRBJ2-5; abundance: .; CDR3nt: TGTGCCAGCAGTGCGGGGAGGTCAGAGACCCAGTACTTC; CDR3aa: CASSAGRSETQYF
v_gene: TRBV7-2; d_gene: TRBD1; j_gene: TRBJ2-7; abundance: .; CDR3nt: TGTGCCAGCTCGGGGACAGGGGCCACCTACGAGCAGTACTTC; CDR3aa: CASSGTGATYEQYF
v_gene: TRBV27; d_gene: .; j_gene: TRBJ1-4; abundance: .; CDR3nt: TGTGCCAGCAGTTTAGGGGGGTTGGGTGAAAAACTGTTTTTT; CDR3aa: CASSLGGLGEKLFF
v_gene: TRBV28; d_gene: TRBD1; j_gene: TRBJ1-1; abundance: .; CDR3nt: TGTGCCAGCACCCCAGGAGGGGGCGGGACTGAAGCTTTCTTT; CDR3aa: CASTPGGGGTEAFF
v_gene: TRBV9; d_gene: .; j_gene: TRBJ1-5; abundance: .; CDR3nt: TGTGCCAGCAGCGCCGACAGCAGCCTCAATCAGCCCCAGCATTTT; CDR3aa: CASSADSSLNQPQHF
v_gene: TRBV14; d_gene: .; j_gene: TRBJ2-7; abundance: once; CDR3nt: TGTGCCAGCAGCCAAAGGGGTCCCCGCGAGCAGTACTTC; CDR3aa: CASSQRGPREQYF
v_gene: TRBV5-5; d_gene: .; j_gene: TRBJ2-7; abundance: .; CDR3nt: TGTGCCAGCAGCTTTACCGAACAGGGTGTCTACGAGCAGTACTTC; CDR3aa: CASSFTEQGVYEQYF
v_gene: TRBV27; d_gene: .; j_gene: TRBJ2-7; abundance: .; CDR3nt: TGTGCCAGCAGTTTGAGGGAGAGGTACGAGCAGTACTTC; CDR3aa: CASSLRERYEQYF
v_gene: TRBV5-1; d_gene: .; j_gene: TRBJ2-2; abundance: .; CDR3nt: TGCGCCAGCAGCTTGCGAGGGCAGGAAAACACCGGGGAGCTGTTTTTT; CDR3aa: CASSLRGQENTGELFF
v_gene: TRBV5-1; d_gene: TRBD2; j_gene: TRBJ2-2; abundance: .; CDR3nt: TGCGCCAGCAGCCCGCCGCTAGCGGGAGGTACCGGGGAGCTGTTTTTT; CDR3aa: CASSPPLAGGTGELFF
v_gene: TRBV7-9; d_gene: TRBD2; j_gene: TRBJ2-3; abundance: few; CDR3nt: TGTGCCAGCAGGGCGAGCGGGAGGGCCGTCACAGATACGCAGTATTTT; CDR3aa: CASRASGRAVTDTQYF
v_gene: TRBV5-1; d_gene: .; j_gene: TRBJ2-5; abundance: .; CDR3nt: TGCGCCAGCAGCTTATTGACACAAGAGACCCAGTACTTC; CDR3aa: CASSLLTQETQYF
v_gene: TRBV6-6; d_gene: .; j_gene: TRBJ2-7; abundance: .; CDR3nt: TGTGCCAGCAGGGCCCTTAGCGGTCTCTCCTACGAGCAGTACTTC; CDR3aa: CASRALSGLSYEQYF
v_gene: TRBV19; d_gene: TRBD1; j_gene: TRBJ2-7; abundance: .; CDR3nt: TGTGCCAGTAGCATAAGGGGACAGTTCTACGAGCAGTACTTC; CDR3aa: CASSIRGQFYEQYF
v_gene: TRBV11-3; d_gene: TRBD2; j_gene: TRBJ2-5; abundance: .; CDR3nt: TGTGCCAGCAGCTTAGGCGGGAGCCAAGAGACCCAGTACTTC; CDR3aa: CASSLGGSQETQYF
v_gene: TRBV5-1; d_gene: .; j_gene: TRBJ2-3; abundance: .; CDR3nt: TGCGCCAGCAGTCGATCTACTAGCACAGATACGCAGTATTTT; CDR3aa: CASSRSTSTDTQYF
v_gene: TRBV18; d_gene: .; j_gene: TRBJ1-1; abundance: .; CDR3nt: TGTGCCAGCTCACCAGTTCACAGCTCGTCCTTGAACACTGAAGCTTTCTTT; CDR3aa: CASSPVHSSSLNTEAFF
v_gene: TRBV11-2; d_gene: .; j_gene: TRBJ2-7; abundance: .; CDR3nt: TGTGCCAGCAGCTTAGATCTCTATGGAGGCGAGCAGTACTTC; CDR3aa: CASSLDLYGGEQYF
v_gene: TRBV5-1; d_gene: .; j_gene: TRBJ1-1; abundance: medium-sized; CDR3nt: TGCGCCAGCAGCTTGGAGATCGGAGCGAACACTGAAGCTTTCTTT; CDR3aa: CASSLEIGANTEAFF
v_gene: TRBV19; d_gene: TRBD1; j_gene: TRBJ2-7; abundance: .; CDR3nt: TGTGCCAGTAGCGAAGCCCCCGGACAGGATTACGAGCAGTACTTC; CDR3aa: CASSEAPGQDYEQYF
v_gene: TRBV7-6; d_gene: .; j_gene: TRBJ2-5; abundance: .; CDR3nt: TGTGCCAGCAGCTTAGGTCCCAGGGTAGGGGAGACCCAGTACTTC; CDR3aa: CASSLGPRVGETQYF
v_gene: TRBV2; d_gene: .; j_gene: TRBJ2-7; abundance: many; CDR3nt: TGTGCCAGCAGTGAATACGGAGGGCACCGAACGGAGCAGTACTTC; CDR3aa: CASSEYGGHRTEQYF
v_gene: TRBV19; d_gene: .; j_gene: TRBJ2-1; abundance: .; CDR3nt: TGTGCCAGTAGTATCTCTGGGAGCTACTCCTACAATGAGCAGTTCTTC; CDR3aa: CASSISGSYSYNEQFF
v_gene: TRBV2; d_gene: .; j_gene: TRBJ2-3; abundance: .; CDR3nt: TGTGCCAGCTGCCGGGACACTGGCACAGATACGCAGTATTTT; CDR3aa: CASCRDTGTDTQYF
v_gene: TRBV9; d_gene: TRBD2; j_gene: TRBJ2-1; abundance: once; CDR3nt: TGTGCCAGCAGCGTAGCCAGCGGGATACGTGAGCAGTTCTTC; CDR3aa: CASSVASGIREQFF
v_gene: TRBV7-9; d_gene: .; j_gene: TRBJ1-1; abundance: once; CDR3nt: TGTGCCAGCAGCTTGCAAGGGGGGGCGAACACTGAAGCTTTCTTT; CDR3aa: CASSLQGGANTEAFF
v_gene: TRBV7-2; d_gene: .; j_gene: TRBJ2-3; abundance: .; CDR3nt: TGTGCCAGCAGCTTATGGGGTCCGGGGCCTGGTGATACGCAGTATTTT; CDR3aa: CASSLWGPGPGDTQYF
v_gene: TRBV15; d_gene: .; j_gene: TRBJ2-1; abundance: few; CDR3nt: TGTGCCACCAGCAGAAATCTAGGGAGCCTCAATGAGCAGTTCTTC; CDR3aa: CATSRNLGSLNEQFF
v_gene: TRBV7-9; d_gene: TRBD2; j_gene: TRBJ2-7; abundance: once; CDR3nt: TGTGCCAGCAGCTTCCCCGGCGGGGGGGCGGAAGAGCAGTACTTC; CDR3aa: CASSFPGGGAEEQYF
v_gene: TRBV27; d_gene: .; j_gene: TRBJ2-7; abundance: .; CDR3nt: TGTGCCAGCAGTTCGGGCGGGACCGCCTACGAGCAGTACTTC; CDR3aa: CASSSGGTAYEQYF
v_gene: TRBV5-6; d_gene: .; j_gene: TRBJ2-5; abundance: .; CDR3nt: TGTGCCAGCAGCTTGGAGCTCATTGGAGGAGAGACCCAGTACTTC; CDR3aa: CASSLELIGGETQYF
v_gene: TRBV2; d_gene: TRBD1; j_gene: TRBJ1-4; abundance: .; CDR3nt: TGTGCCAGCAACCCTAGGACAGGGAATGAAAAACTGTTTTTT; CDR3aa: CASNPRTGNEKLFF
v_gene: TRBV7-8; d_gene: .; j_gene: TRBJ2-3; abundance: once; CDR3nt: TGTGCCAGCAGCGGGAGCACAGGGTACGGGACAGATACGCAGTATTTT; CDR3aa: CASSGSTGYGTDTQYF
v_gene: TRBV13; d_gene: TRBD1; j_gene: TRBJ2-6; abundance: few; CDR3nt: TGTGCCAGCAGCTTGGGACAGGGAACGTCTGGGGCCAACGTCCTGACTTTC; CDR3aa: CASSLGQGTSGANVLTF
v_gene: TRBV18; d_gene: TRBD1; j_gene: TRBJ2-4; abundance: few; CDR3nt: TGTGCCAGCTCACCAGACAGGGTAAACATTCAGTACTTC; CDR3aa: CASSPDRVNIQYF
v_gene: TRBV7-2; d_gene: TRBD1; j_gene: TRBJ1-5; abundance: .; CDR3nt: TGTGCCAGCAGCTTATGGCGGACAGGGTCAAATCAGCCCCAGCATTTT; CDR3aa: CASSLWRTGSNQPQHF
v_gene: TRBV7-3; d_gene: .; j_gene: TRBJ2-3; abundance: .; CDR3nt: TGTGCCAGCAGCTTAAGAGAGGCAGATACGCAGTATTTT; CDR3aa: CASSLREADTQYF
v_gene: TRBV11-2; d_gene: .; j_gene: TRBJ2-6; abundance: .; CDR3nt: TGTGCCAGCAGCTCCCTATTGAGGGGGAGGGCCGGTGGGGCCAACGTCCTGACTTTC; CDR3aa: CASSSLLRGRAGGANVLTF
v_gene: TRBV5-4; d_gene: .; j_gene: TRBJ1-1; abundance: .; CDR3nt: TGTGCCAGCAGCTTGGATCAGAACGAAGCTTTCTTT; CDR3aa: CASSLDQNEAFF
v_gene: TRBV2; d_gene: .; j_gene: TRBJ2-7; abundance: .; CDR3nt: TGTGCCAGCAGTGAAACGACTAGATCCTACGAGCAGTACTTC; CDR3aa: CASSETTRSYEQYF
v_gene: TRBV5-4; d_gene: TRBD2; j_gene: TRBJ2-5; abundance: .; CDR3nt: TGTGCCAGCAGCGCGGCGGGGGGGGACCGGGAGACCCAGTACTTC; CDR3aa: CASSAAGGDRETQYF
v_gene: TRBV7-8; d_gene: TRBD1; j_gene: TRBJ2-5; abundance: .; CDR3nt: TGTGCCAGCAGCTCGGGGACAGAAGAGACCCAGTACTTC; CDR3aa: CASSSGTEETQYF
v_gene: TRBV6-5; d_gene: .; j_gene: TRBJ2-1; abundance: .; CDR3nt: TGTGCCAGCAGTAGGGGTCGCAATGAGCAGTTCTTC; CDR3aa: CASSRGRNEQFF
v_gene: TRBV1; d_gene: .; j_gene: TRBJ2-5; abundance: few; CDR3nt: TGCACCAGCAGCCAAGTCATACTAGCGGGTTTAGGGGAGACCCAGTACTTC; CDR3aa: CTSSQVILAGLGETQYF
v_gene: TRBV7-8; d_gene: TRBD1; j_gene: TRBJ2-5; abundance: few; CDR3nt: TGTGCCAGCAGCCTCAGGACAGGGCAACAAGAGACCCAGTACTTC; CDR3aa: CASSLRTGQQETQYF
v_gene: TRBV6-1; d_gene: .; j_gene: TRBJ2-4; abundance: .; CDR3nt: TGTGCCAGCAGTGTGGGGGACAAAAACATTCAGTACTTC; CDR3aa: CASSVGDKNIQYF
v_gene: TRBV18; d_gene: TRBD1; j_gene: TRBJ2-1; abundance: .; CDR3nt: TGTGCCAGCTCACTGGGACAGGGAATGAATGAGCAGTTCTTC; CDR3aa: CASSLGQGMNEQFF